The 30 T cell receptor beta chains presented below share a single source sample, sequenced in a study of vaccination effects on CD4 cells after COVID-19 (dated by TCRdb to 2021 to 2024). In the ViraFEST assay, PBMC were stimulated with viral peptide pools, and TCR sequencing was then used to find antigen-specific CD4+ T cell clonotypes based on their expansion. After 10 to 11 days of culture, CD4+ T cells were isolated with the EasySep CD4+ T cell isolation kit. Two doses of either the BNT162b2 or the mRNA-1273 mRNA SARS-CoV-2 vaccine were administered to participants. Receptor amplification or capture employed the immunoSEQ multiplex PCR assay. The clones in this table, taken by TCRdb from immuneACCESS, are in-frame only. Not every clone is retained; where verified, under half of the shortfall comes from an unresolved V gene, and the cause of the rest is unknown. The sample table shows around 46,000 clones, and over 60% are seen once. The ten biggest clones cover approximately 16% of the sample.

These receptors have no known antigen. Sequenced here: CD4+ T cells from PBMCs cultured with HCoV-OC43 spike peptides, sampled after COVID-19 vaccination. Interpreted using the paper, the cell subset or site label stands for: HCoV-OC43 spike overlapping peptide pool stimulation. These receptors came from a human donor who received a COVID-19 vaccine.

The V gene is TRBV18, the J gene TRBJ2-5; D not certain. From germline, CDR1 is KGHSH and CDR2 LQKENI. The V and J ends lost 2 bases and 4 bases respectively, with 8 bases between them. This CDR3 spans 13 amino acids. Here the CDR3 reads CASSPSYLETQYF. The CDR3 coding sequence is TGTGCCAGCTCACCATCATACTTAGAGACCCAGTACTTC. The entire variable domain, with the rest obtained from reference TRBV18 and TRBJ2-5, is as follows: NAGVMQNPRHLVRRRGQEARLRCSPMKGHSHVYWYRQLPEEGLKFMVYLQKENIIDESGMPKERFSAEFPKEGPSILRIQQVVRGDSAAYFCASSPSYLETQYFGPGTRLLVL.

The rearrangement joins TRBV5-1 to TRBJ2-2; TRBD1 is a possible D gene (6 bases). The ends were cut back, 4 bases at V and 1 base at J, with 11 bases in the middle. The germline V gene has CDR1 SGHRS and CDR2 YFSETQ. The CDR3 runs 15 residues. The CDR3 DNA sequence: TGCGCCAGCAGCCGGACAGTTCTGAACACCGGGGAGCTGTTTTTT. Its protein product is CASSRTVLNTGELFF.

The chain combines TRBV27 with TRBJ2-5; D perhaps matches TRBD1 (6 bases). Trimming removed 2 bases at V and 14 bases at J, with 18 bases between. Germline CDR1 and CDR2: MNHEY and SMNVEV (reference sequence). The CDR3 length is 13 residues. CDR3 DNA: TGTGCCAGCAGTTTAAAACCGGACAGCAAACTTTACTTC. Translation: CASSLKPDSKLYF.

The chain carries TRBV12-3 or TRBV12-4 and TRBJ2-5; D perhaps matches TRBD1 (6 bases). V dropped 2 bases and J dropped 6 bases, with 10 bases sitting between them. The CDR3 is made up of 13 amino acids. The CDR3 bases are TGTGCCAGCAGTTTATGGGGGCATAAGACCCAGTACTTC. Translated: CASSLWGHKTQYF.

The sample holds a few counts of this clone. The gene calls are TRBV28 and TRBJ1-5; D unclear. Trimming removed 4 bases at V and 8 bases at J, with 9 bases between. Germline-derived CDR1 and CDR2 are MDHEN and SYDVKM. CDR3 size: 12 residues. The CDR3 sequence is CASSYGREPQHF. Here the CDR3 DNA reads TGTGCCAGCAGTTACGGTAGGGAGCCCCAGCATTTT.

The rearrangement links TRBV5-4 to TRBJ2-1; 10 bases are shared with TRBD2. Germline assignment: CDR1 SGHNT and CDR2 YYREEE (reference sequence). V lost 0 bases to trimming and J lost 4 bases; unmatched junction nucleotides: 1. This CDR3 has 15 amino acids. CDR3 amino acids: CASSLAAGGYNEQFF. For the CDR3, the DNA is TGTGCCAGCAGCTTGGCAGCGGGAGGGTACAATGAGCAGTTCTTC.

This clone was found a few times. Different DNA sequences within this sample yield the same CDR3. The chain uses TRBV18 and TRBJ2-1; D gene uncertain. Germline V gene sequence: CDR1 KGHSH, CDR2 LQKENI. The CDR3 totals 11 residues. V was cut by 3 bases and J by 5 bases, with 2 bases left in between. The CDR3 reads CASSPNNEQFF. The DNA of the CDR3 is TGTGCCAGCTCACCGAACAATGAGCAGTTCTTC.

This clone was found a few times. The J gene is TRBJ2-2, the V gene TRBV19, with D possibly TRBD2 on 6 matching bases. Germline values: CDR1 LNHDA, CDR2 SQIVND (reference sequence). This CDR3 is built from 16 residues. V gave up 5 bases and J gave up 3 bases, with 16 bases separating them. CDR3 DNA: TGTGCCAGTAGTGAAGGTCAGCGGGTTTACACCGGGGAGCTGTTTTTT. Translating gives CASSEGQRVYTGELFF.

This clone was detected once. The chain links TRBV11-2 to TRBJ1-1; D might be TRBD1 (6 bases). The CDR3 has 13 residues. Trimming removed 6 bases at V and 3 bases at J, with 11 bases between. Looked up from germline, CDR1 is SGHAT and CDR2 is FQNNGV. The DNA of the CDR3 is TGTGCCAGCAGTATACAGGGAGACACTGAAGCTTTCTTT. Its translation: CASSIQGDTEAFF.

V gene TRBV5-1 combines with J gene TRBJ2-7, with D unresolved. Germline CDR1 reads SGHRS; CDR2 reads YFSETQ. The germline V and J ends were trimmed by 4 bases and 5 bases, with 13 bases remaining between them. The CDR3 has 13 amino acids. CDR3 in DNA: TGCGCCAGCAGCGGTCCGTCCGGAGACGAGCAGTACTTC. As protein: CASSGPSGDEQYF.

The rearrangement uses TRBV6-5 and TRBJ1-1, with D possibly TRBD1 on 5 matching bases. Germline CDR1 and CDR2: MNHEY and SVGAGI. Trimming pared 4 bases from V and 8 bases from J, leaving 14 bases between. The CDR3 is 13 amino acids. The chain's CDR3 is CASSFTGTEEAFF. The CDR3 DNA is TGTGCCAGCAGTTTCACCGGGACCGAGGAAGCTTTCTTT.

V is TRBV7-9 and J is TRBJ1-4; D gene uncertain. This CDR3 comprises 14 residues. V was pared by 2 bases and J by 4 bases, with 8 bases between. Looked up from germline, CDR1 is SEHNR and CDR2 is FQNEAQ (reference sequence). The CDR3 loop is CASSLLSINEKLFF. The DNA for the CDR3 is TGTGCCAGCAGCTTATTGAGTATTAATGAAAAACTGTTTTTT.

This chain uses TRBV10-2 with TRBJ2-5, with 14 positions matching TRBD2. V lost 5 bases, J lost 5 bases, and 7 bases stayed unmatched. The CDR3 has 16 residues. Germline CDR1 and CDR2: WSHSY and SAAADI. The CDR3: CASSSGTSGSGETQYF. Written as DNA, the CDR3 is TGCGCCAGCAGTTCCGGGACTAGCGGGAGCGGGGAGACCCAGTACTTC.

This clone was counted a few times. Additional DNA sequences in this sample encode the identical CDR3. V and J are TRBV18 and TRBJ2-2; 9 nucleotides agree with TRBD1. V shed 3 bases and J 2 bases; nucleotides not matched to a gene: 4. CDR3 length equals 16 residues. Germline CDR1 KGHSH, CDR2 LQKENI. The CDR3 DNA reads as TGTGCCAGCTCACCTCCGACAGGGGGTAACACCGGGGAGCTGTTTTTT. As protein: CASSPPTGGNTGELFF.

V is TRBV5-1 and J is TRBJ1-1; D not certain. Per the germline V gene, CDR1 is SGHRS and CDR2 is YFSETQ. Trimming took off 0 bases at V and 4 bases at J, with 13 bases between the two ends. The CDR3 totals 15 residues. The CDR3 bases are TGCGCCAGCAGCTTGGGTTCGCTGGGAACCACTGAAGCTTTCTTT. Its protein is CASSLGSLGTTEAFF.

V usage is TRBV6-5 and J usage is TRBJ1-5; D not certain. The CDR3 totals 13 residues. Trimming took 8 bases from V and 0 from J, leaving 8 bases between them. Germline CDR1 and CDR2: MNHEY and SVGAGI. The CDR3 coding sequence is TGTGCCAGCCACACCAGTAGCAATCAGCCCCAGCATTTT. This sequence encodes CASHTSSNQPQHF.

This CDR3 reads CASSPGTGGNEQYF. The CDR3 DNA reads as TGCGCCAGCTCCCCGGGGACAGGGGGCAACGAGCAGTACTTC. This chain links TRBV5-1 with TRBJ2-7; the match to TRBD1 covers 12 bases. Germline trimming cut 7 bases from V and 5 bases from J; bases unmatched to any gene: 7. There are 14 residues in the CDR3. The germline gives CDR1 SGHRS, CDR2 YFSETQ.

This clone turned up a few times. This chain connects TRBV6-5 to TRBJ1-3; D unresolved. With 6 bases removed from V and 0 bases from J, the gap between germline ends came to 3 bases. This CDR3 has 12 amino acids. The germline gives CDR1 MNHEY, CDR2 SVGAGI. CDR3 loop: CASRSSGNTIYF. In nucleotides, the CDR3 is TGTGCCAGCAGGAGCTCTGGAAACACCATATATTTT.

The chain recombines TRBV5-1 with TRBJ2-3, with TRBD2 identical over 8 bases. Germline V gives CDR1 SGHRS, CDR2 YFSETQ. V gave up 0 bases and J gave up 11 bases; unmatched junction bases: 14. CDR3 length: 16 amino acids. The CDR3 DNA sequence: TGCGCCAGCAGCTTGGAAGCGAGGACTAGCAGCTTGATGCAGTATTTT. Amino acid sequence: CASSLEARTSSLMQYF.

This chain joins TRBV29-1 and TRBJ2-5; weak D call: TRBD2 (6 bases). This CDR3 comprises 15 residues. The V gene's germline CDR1 is SQVTM and CDR2 ANQGSEA. V lost 3 bases and J lost 7, with 21 bases in between. The CDR3 loop reads CSVESPTHVGGTQYF. The CDR3 DNA is TGCAGCGTTGAGTCCCCAACTCACGTGGGGGGGACCCAGTACTTC.

The chain links TRBV18 to TRBJ2-7; 12 bases are shared with TRBD1. The V and J ends lost 3 bases and 3 bases, in that order; junction bases with no gene match: 3. CDR1 and CDR2 from the germline V gene are KGHSH and LQKENI. The CDR3 spans 15 residues. The CDR3 protein is CASSPGQGAFYEQYF. CDR3 bases: TGTGCCAGCTCACCGGGACAGGGGGCGTTCTACGAGCAGTACTTC.

The chain combines TRBV10-1 with TRBJ1-2; D ambiguous. The CDR3 contains 11 residues. V was pared by 3 bases and J by 8 bases, with 7 bases between. Per the germline V gene, CDR1 is WNHNN and CDR2 is SYGVQD (reference sequence). The CDR3 reads CASSDTYGYTF. The CDR3 DNA is TGCGCCAGCAGTGATACATACGGCTACACCTTC.

The table lists this clone with a few counts. J is TRBJ1-2 and V is TRBV30; D not resolved. This CDR3 has 11 amino acids. Trimming left V 2 bases short and J 8 bases short, with 9 bases between. Germline V lookup: CDR1 GTSNPN, CDR2 SVGIG (reference sequence). The CDR3 is CAWSWAGGYTF. The CDR3 region has the DNA TGTGCCTGGAGTTGGGCGGGCGGCTACACCTTC. The full variable domain, with the rest looked up from reference TRBV30 and TRBJ1-2, is SQTIHQWPATLVQPVGSPLSLECTVEGTSNPNLYWYRQAAGRGLQLLFYSVGIGQISSEVPQNLSASRPQDRQFILSSKKLLLSDSGFYLCAWSWAGGYTFGSGTRLTVV.

The chain has TRBV20-1 and TRBJ2-1, with TRBD2 matching over 11 bases. After removal of 3 bases from V and 8 bases from J, the junction contained 12 bases not matched to a gene. Germline lookup yields CDR1 DFQATT and CDR2 SNEGSKA (reference sequence). The CDR3 consists of 16 residues. The CDR3 sequence: CSASGLSGGAVDEQFF. The CDR3 DNA sequence: TGCAGTGCTAGTGGCCTTAGCGGGGGGGCTGTGGATGAGCAGTTCTTC.

V is TRBV28 and J is TRBJ1-4; D call uncertain. Germline values: CDR1 MDHEN, CDR2 SYDVKM. V gave up 3 bases and J gave up 8 bases, with 7 bases separating them. This CDR3 is built from 12 residues. The CDR3 DNA sequence: TGTGCCAGCAGTTTGCTACGCGAAAAACTGTTTTTT. Protein product: CASSLLREKLFF.

This chain uses TRBV6-5 with TRBJ2-5; 7 bases are a match to TRBD1. The CDR3 contains 13 residues. V was clipped by 6 bases and J by 2 bases; unmatched bases: 3. Germline V gene data show CDR1 as MNHEY and CDR2 as SVGAGI. CDR3 sequence: CASRPGQQETQYF. CDR3 in DNA: TGTGCCAGCAGGCCGGGACAGCAAGAGACCCAGTACTTC.

The V and J genes are TRBV20-1 and TRBJ2-1; 7 bases agree with TRBD2. The CDR3 length is 15 residues. V was clipped by 3 bases and J by 8 bases; unmatched bases: 13. Germline assignment: CDR1 DFQATT and CDR2 SNEGSKA (reference sequence). The CDR3, as DNA: TGCAGTGCTAGTCGTCGTCTAGCGGACCTCGATGAGCAGTTCTTC. Encoded protein: CSASRRLADLDEQFF.

The chain links TRBV21-1 to TRBJ2-1; the table's D call TRBD2 went unverified against the DNA. TRBV21-1 is deemed a pseudogene. The length of the CDR3 is 14 residues. Here the CDR3 reads CASSKARSVNEQFF. CDR3 in DNA: TGTGCCAGCAGCAAAGCGCGAAGTGTAAATGAGCAGTTCTTC.

The gene calls are TRBV6-4 and TRBJ2-2, with 8 bases aligning to TRBD2. Per germline, CDR1 MRHNA and CDR2 SNTAGT. V shed 4 bases, J shed 1 base, and the junction held 2 bases outside the gene matches. The CDR3 contains 15 residues. For the CDR3, the DNA is TGTGCCAGCAGTGCTACTAGCGGGAACACCGGGGAGCTGTTTTTT. This gives the protein CASSATSGNTGELFF.

The chain employs TRBV19 and TRBJ2-1; 10 nucleotides match TRBD2. There are 19 residues in the CDR3. Germline V gene data show CDR1 as LNHDA and CDR2 as SQIVND (reference sequence). The trim removed 5 bases at V and 0 bases at J, leaving 13 bases unmatched. The CDR3 nucleotides read TGTGCCAGTAGTGCTAGGACTAGCGGAGAATATAGCTCCTACAATGAGCAGTTCTTC. Amino acids: CASSARTSGEYSSYNEQFF.